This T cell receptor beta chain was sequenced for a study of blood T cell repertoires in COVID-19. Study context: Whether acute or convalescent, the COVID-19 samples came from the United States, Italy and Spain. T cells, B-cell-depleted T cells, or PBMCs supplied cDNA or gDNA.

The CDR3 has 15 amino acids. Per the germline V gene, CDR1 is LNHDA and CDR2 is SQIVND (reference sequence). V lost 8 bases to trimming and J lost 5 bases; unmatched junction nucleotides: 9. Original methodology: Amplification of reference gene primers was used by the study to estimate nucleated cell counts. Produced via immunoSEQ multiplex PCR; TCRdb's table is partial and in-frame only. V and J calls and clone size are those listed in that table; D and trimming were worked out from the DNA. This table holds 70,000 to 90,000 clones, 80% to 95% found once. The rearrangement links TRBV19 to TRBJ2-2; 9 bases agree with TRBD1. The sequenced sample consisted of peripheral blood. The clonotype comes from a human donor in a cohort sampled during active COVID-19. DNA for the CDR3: TGTGCCAGTGGTACAGGGGGCGCATCAACCGGGGAGCTGTTTTTT. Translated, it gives CASGTGGASTGELFF.